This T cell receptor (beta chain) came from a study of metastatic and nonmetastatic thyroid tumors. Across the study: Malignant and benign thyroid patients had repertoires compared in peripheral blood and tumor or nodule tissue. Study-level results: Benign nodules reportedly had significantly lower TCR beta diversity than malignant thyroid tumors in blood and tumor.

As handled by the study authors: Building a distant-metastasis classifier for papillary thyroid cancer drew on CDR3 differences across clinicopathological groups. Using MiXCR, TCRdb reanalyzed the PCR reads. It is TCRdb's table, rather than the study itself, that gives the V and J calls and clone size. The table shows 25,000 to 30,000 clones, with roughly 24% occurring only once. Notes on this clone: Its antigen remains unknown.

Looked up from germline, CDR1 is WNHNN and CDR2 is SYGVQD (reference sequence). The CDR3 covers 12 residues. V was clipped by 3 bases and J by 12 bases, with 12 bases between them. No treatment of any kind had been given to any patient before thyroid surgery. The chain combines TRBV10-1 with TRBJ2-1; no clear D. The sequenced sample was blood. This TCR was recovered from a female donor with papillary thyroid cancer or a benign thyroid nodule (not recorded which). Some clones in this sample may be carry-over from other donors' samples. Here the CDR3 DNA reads TGCGCCAGCAGTGACCCCAGTGGCGGGCAGTTCTTC. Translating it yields CASSDPSGGQFF.